These T cell receptor beta chains were read from a single sample in a study of blood T cell repertoires in COVID-19. Clones were sequenced by immunoSEQ multiplex PCR, and TCRdb holds only the in-frame ones, with some missing. Counted here are around 70,000 clones, 75% to 85% occurring once; the ten biggest clones make up 20% to 25%. What was sequenced was peripheral blood. The receptor set was obtained from a woman in her seventies with acute or convalescent COVID-19. Each CDR3 is given with its conserved first and last residue. Each record gives: V gene, clone size, J gene, D gene, CDR3 DNA, CDR3 protein. A D gene is named only where the DNA matches it firmly. Clone size is given for some rows only: seen once, a few or many times, or a class if the clone is expanded.

TRBV9	-	TRBJ2-7	-	TGTGCCAGCAGCGTAGGTCCCCAAGCATACGAGCAGTACTTC	CASSVGPQAYEQYF
TRBV2	-	TRBJ2-1	TRBD2	TGTGCCAGCAAACAGTGGACTAGCGGCAATGAGCAGTTCTTC	CASKQWTSGNEQFF
TRBV15	-	TRBJ2-3	TRBD2	TGTGCCACCAGCAGAGATCGAGCGGGAGGGCCAGATACGCAGTATTTT	CATSRDRAGGPDTQYF
TRBV21-1	-	TRBJ2-5	-	TGTGCCAGCAGCAGGCAGGGGGCTATGGAGACCCAGTACTTC	CASSRQGAMETQYF
TRBV10-3	-	TRBJ2-7	TRBD1	TGTGCCATCAGTCAGAGCCCGGGACAGGATTACGAGCAGTACTTC	CAISQSPGQDYEQYF
TRBV5-1	-	TRBJ2-1	TRBD2	TGCGCCAGCAGCCATAGCGGGACCCCCCCCAATGAGCAGTTCTTC	CASSHSGTPPNEQFF
TRBV7-9	few	TRBJ2-5	TRBD1	TGTGCCAGCAACCTAGACAGGGCAGAGACCCAGTACTTC	CASNLDRAETQYF
TRBV5-1	few	TRBJ2-1	TRBD2	TGCGCCAGCAGCACTACTAGCGGAAGTAATGAGCAGTTCTTC	CASSTTSGSNEQFF
TRBV3-1/TRBV3-2	-	TRBJ1-2	TRBD1	TGTGCCAGCAGCTTTCGGACAGGGGGCTTTGGGAACTATGGCTACACCTTC	CASSFRTGGFGNYGYTF
TRBV3-1/TRBV3-2	-	TRBJ2-1	TRBD2	TGTGCCAGCAGCGCTAGCGGGAGTGGCAATGAGCAGTTCTTC	CASSASGSGNEQFF
TRBV28	-	TRBJ1-2	-	TGTGCCAGCAGTTTAGGAGGATATGGCTACACCTTC	CASSLGGYGYTF
TRBV6-2/TRBV6-3	-	TRBJ1-5	-	TGTGCCAGCAGTTACCAGGGCAGGGGAAGCAATCAGCCCCAGCATTTT	CASSYQGRGSNQPQHF
TRBV28	-	TRBJ1-3	-	TGTGCCAGCGGGGAGGTTGTTGGAAACACCATATATTTT	CASGEVVGNTIYF
TRBV14	once	TRBJ2-1	-	TGTGCCAGCAGCTCAACAGGCCCGGGCCATGAGCAGTTCTTC	CASSSTGPGHEQFF
TRBV6-2/TRBV6-3	-	TRBJ1-1	-	TGTGCCAGCAGCCGTCCGGGTGGCACTGAAGCTTTCTTT	CASSRPGGTEAFF
TRBV28	once	TRBJ1-2	-	TGTGCCAGCAGTCCTCCGGGACTTGACGGCTACACCTTC	CASSPPGLDGYTF
TRBV6-5	-	TRBJ1-5	TRBD1	TGTGCCAGCAGGACAGGGGGCCAGCCCCAGCATTTT	CASRTGGQPQHF
TRBV7-3	-	TRBJ2-7	TRBD2	TGTGCCAGCAGCTCGGGGGGGGGTCGCCCCTACGAGCAGTACTTC	CASSSGGGRPYEQYF
TRBV19	-	TRBJ2-2	-	TGTGCCAGTAGTATTCGGTTAATAGGGACTGGCGTAATGGGGGAGCTGTTTTTT	CASSIRLIGTGVMGELFF
TRBV28	-	TRBJ1-6	TRBD1	TGTGCCAGCAGTTCGCCGGGACAGGATAATTCACCCCTCCACTTT	CASSSPGQDNSPLHF
TRBV16	-	TRBJ2-2	-	TGTGCCAGCAGCCTTTACCACCACGGTGCTGGGGAGCTGTTTTTT	CASSLYHHGAGELFF
TRBV5-1	-	TRBJ2-5	TRBD2	TGCGCCAGCAGCCCTGGACTAGCGGGAGGGCCTGAGACCCAGTACTTC	CASSPGLAGGPETQYF
TRBV7-3	-	TRBJ2-6	-	TGTGCCAGCAGCTTACAGGGAAGCTCTGGGGCCAACGTCCTGACTTTC	CASSLQGSSGANVLTF
TRBV27	-	TRBJ2-7	TRBD1	TGTGCCAGCAGTCCGTCCGACAGGGTCCACGAGCAGTACTTC	CASSPSDRVHEQYF
TRBV27	-	TRBJ2-7	TRBD1	TGTGCCAGCAGTTTACCACCCAAGCTGGACAGGTGTCCTTACGAGCAGTACTTC	CASSLPPKLDRCPYEQYF
TRBV2	-	TRBJ2-7	TRBD2	TGTGCCAGCAGTGAAGGGCTAGCGGGAGGGGCGGGCGAGCAGTACTTC	CASSEGLAGGAGEQYF
TRBV9	-	TRBJ1-3	-	TGTGCCAGCGGGAGACAGGCACCCTCTGGAAACACCATATATTTT	CASGRQAPSGNTIYF
TRBV5-1	-	TRBJ2-3	TRBD1	TGCGCCAGCAGCTCGAAATTCACCCGGGACAGGGAGTCAGATACGCAGTATTTT	CASSSKFTRDRESDTQYF
TRBV7-6	-	TRBJ2-5	TRBD2	TGTGCCAGCAGCTTAGCAGGGGCGGGGGGACAAGAGACCCAGTACTTC	CASSLAGAGGQETQYF
TRBV9	once	TRBJ1-2	-	TGTGCCAGCAGCACCCCCTCGGGGGGCGCGTATGGCTACACCTTC	CASSTPSGGAYGYTF
TRBV19	-	TRBJ1-5	TRBD1	TGTGCCAGTACTTCCGGGACAGCGAGGAATCAGCCCCAGCATTTT	CASTSGTARNQPQHF
TRBV28	few	TRBJ1-2	-	TGTGCCAGCAGTTACGGGGGGGCGTCTAACTATGGCTACACCTTC	CASSYGGASNYGYTF
TRBV2	-	TRBJ1-5	-	TGTGCCAGCAGTGAGGCATGGGGAGGGCGGGCGCCCCAGCATTTT	CASSEAWGGRAPQHF
TRBV7-3	-	TRBJ2-3	TRBD2	TGTGCCAGCAGCCTTCAAACTAGCGGGGGCACAGATACGCAGTATTTT	CASSLQTSGGTDTQYF
TRBV3-1/TRBV3-2	-	TRBJ2-2	TRBD2	TGTGCCAGCAGCCAAAGGACTAGCGGGACATCGGCCGGGGAGCTGTTTTTT	CASSQRTSGTSAGELFF
TRBV9	-	TRBJ1-1	-	TGTGCCAGCAGCGTAGCTTCGGGTACTGAAGCTTTCTTT	CASSVASGTEAFF
TRBV19	-	TRBJ1-2	-	TGTGCCAGTAGTATTGGTCAGTTGTTAGCTGGCTACACCTTC	CASSIGQLLAGYTF
TRBV5-1	once	TRBJ2-1	-	TGCGCCAGCAGCGAGGACTCGCTTTACAATGAGCAGTTCTTC	CASSEDSLYNEQFF
TRBV5-1	-	TRBJ2-3	TRBD1	TGCGCCAGCAGTCGCACGGCGGGACAGGGGCCAGATACGCAGTATTTT	CASSRTAGQGPDTQYF
TRBV5-1	-	TRBJ2-7	-	TGCGCCAGCAGCTTGTCAACAACGGACAGTAGACGGTCCTACGAGCAGTACTTC	CASSLSTTDSRRSYEQYF
TRBV5-3	-	TRBJ2-7	TRBD2	TGTGCCAGAACCACGATTATAGCGGGAGGGACCCCCTACGAGCAGTACTTC	CARTTIIAGGTPYEQYF
TRBV27	once	TRBJ1-2	-	TGTGCCAGCAGCTCTTTCTCAGGGATTGGGGATAACTATGGCTACACCTTC	CASSSFSGIGDNYGYTF
TRBV30	-	TRBJ1-5	-	TGTGCCTGGAGTCCGGGACATCTTAGCAATCAGCCCCAGCATTTT	CAWSPGHLSNQPQHF
TRBV19	-	TRBJ1-1	-	TGTGCCAGTAGTGGGGCCGGGAGCAGTACTGAAGCTTTCTTT	CASSGAGSSTEAFF
TRBV5-4	-	TRBJ2-3	TRBD2	TGTGCCAGCAGCTCTAGCGGGAGAAGGGTTATTCCTGGCACAGATACGCAGTATTTT	CASSSSGRRVIPGTDTQYF
TRBV5-1	-	TRBJ1-5	TRBD1	TGCGCCAGCAGCTTGCGGACAGGGGGCAATCAGCCCCAGCATTTT	CASSLRTGGNQPQHF
TRBV19	-	TRBJ1-5	-	TGTGCCAGTAGTATGCGGCAGGGCAATAATCAGCCCCAGCATTTT	CASSMRQGNNQPQHF
TRBV19	-	TRBJ1-3	-	TGTGCCAGTAGTCCCGGGACATTCACCGCCATATATTTT	CASSPGTFTAIYF
TRBV12-3/TRBV12-4	-	TRBJ2-7	-	TGTGCCAGCAGGCGGGGCCCAAGGGACGAGCAGTACTTC	CASRRGPRDEQYF
TRBV5-1	-	TRBJ1-3	-	TGCGCCAGCAGCTTTTCTTCTGGAAACACCATATATTTT	CASSFSSGNTIYF
TRBV5-5	-	TRBJ1-4	TRBD1	TGTGCCAGCAGCTTGTGGGGACAGGGAGCCGAAAAACTGTTTTTT	CASSLWGQGAEKLFF
TRBV10-3	-	TRBJ1-6	-	TGTGCCATCAGTGAGTCCCCAGGGAACAATTCACCCCTCCACTTT	CAISESPGNNSPLHF
TRBV25-1	-	TRBJ2-7	TRBD2	TGTGCCAGCAGTGAAGGGCTAGCGGGGCCATACGAGCAGTACTTC	CASSEGLAGPYEQYF
TRBV30	-	TRBJ1-5	-	TGTGCCTGGGGAGTCGGGAGGAATCAGCCCCAGCATTTT	CAWGVGRNQPQHF